The 22 T cell receptor beta chains below come from one sample, sequenced in a study of blood T cells in healthy people across ages. It was with a sample-barcoded 5' primer and a J-beta primer mix that a second PCR of roughly 7 to 12 cycles was run. Using its own MiXCR run on the 5' RACE reads, TCRdb lists one record per CDR3 protein. This repertoire shows about 1.8 million distinct CDR3 sequences, roughly 52% found once; its top ten account for around 2.1%. The specimen was blood. Receptors originate from a woman in her thirties or forties in good health.

This clonotype was seen repeatedly, ten times or more. V usage is TRBV7-2 and J usage is TRBJ2-5; 12 nucleotides match TRBD1. This CDR3 comprises 15 residues. Per the germline V gene, CDR1 is SGHTA and CDR2 is FQGNSA. J was trimmed by 4 bases and V by 2 bases; bases with no gene match: 2. CDR3 protein: CASSLPGQGAETQYF. The CDR3 coding sequence is TGTGCCAGCAGCTTACCGGGACAGGGGGCAGAGACCCAGTACTTC.

The chain employs TRBV7-9 and TRBJ1-5; 8 bases fit TRBD1. J was trimmed by 4 bases and V by 7 bases; bases with no gene match: 18. In germline, CDR1 is SEHNR, CDR2 FQNEAQ (reference sequence). The CDR3 spans 18 residues. For the CDR3, the DNA is TGTGCCAGCATCCTCTCAACAGGGGGGGACAGAGCGAATCAGCCCCAGCATTTT. This codes for CASILSTGGDRANQPQHF.

The V and J genes are TRBV11-2 and TRBJ2-3; 9 bases match TRBD2. V lost 4 bases and J lost 3; bases outside the gene matches: 8. Germline assignment: CDR1 SGHAT and CDR2 FQNNGV. CDR3 length equals 16 residues. CDR3 in DNA: TGTGCCAGCAGCTCAGACCTAGCGGGGTGGACAGATACGCAGTATTTT. Amino acid sequence: CASSSDLAGWTDTQYF.

Turning to this clonotype: A clone one base away is much larger, so this may be a read error. This rearrangement joins TRBV5-1 to TRBJ2-7; TRBD1 is a possible D gene (5 bases). Germline V gene data show CDR1 as SGHRS and CDR2 as YFSETQ. The length of the CDR3 is 15 residues. The CDR3 sequence is CASSLASGASYDQYF. The CDR3 nucleotides are TGCGCCAGCAGCTTGGCCTCTGGGGCTTCCTACGATCAGTACTTC.

Only a few counts were recorded for this clonotype. This chain joins TRBV27 and TRBJ2-7; tentatively, D is TRBD1 (5 bases). CDR1 and CDR2 (germline): MNHEY, SMNVEV (reference sequence). This CDR3 is built from 14 residues. V dropped 4 bases and J dropped 2 bases, with 12 bases sitting between them. The CDR3 sequence: CASSSRGLAYEQYF. As DNA, the CDR3 is TGTGCCAGCAGTTCTAGGGGTTTAGCCTACGAGCAGTACTTC.

The chain links TRBV7-9 to TRBJ2-7; weak D call: TRBD2 (5 bases). The CDR3 is made up of 14 amino acids. V lost 5 bases and J lost 0, with 11 bases in between. CDR1 and CDR2 (germline): SEHNR, FQNEAQ (reference sequence). The CDR3 DNA sequence: TGTGCCAGCAGCCGGGATGGCGGCTCCTACGAGCAGTACTTC. Translation gives CASSRDGGSYEQYF.

The chain's CDR3 is CATSEPTEGDEGNYGYTF. CDR3 nucleotides: TGTGCCACCAGTGAGCCGACAGAGGGCGACGAGGGTAACTATGGCTACACCTTC. The V and J genes are TRBV24-1 and TRBJ1-2, with D possibly matching TRBD1 (5 bases). Trimming shortened V by 4 bases and J by 1 base, and 21 bases separated the two germline ends. Germline V gene sequence: CDR1 KGHDR, CDR2 SFDVKD. The CDR3 runs to 18 residues.

This clonotype has a handful of counts. The V gene is TRBV7-8, the J gene TRBJ2-4; 9 bases are shared with TRBD2. Trimming at V came to 5 bases and at J to 7 bases, leaving 6 bases not matched to a gene. The CDR3 length is 14 residues. Germline V lookup: CDR1 SGHVS, CDR2 FQNEAQ. The CDR3 coding sequence is TGTGCCAGCAGCCCGCGGGAGGGAGGGAACATTCAGTACTTC. It codes for CASSPREGGNIQYF.

This clonotype came up a few times. This CDR3 reads CASSQGTPQQFF. The CDR3 region has the DNA TGTGCCAGCAGCCAAGGTACGCCCCAGCAGTTCTTC. The chain carries TRBV3-1 and TRBJ2-1; D unclear. From germline, CDR1 is LGHDT and CDR2 YNNKEL (reference sequence). V gave up 1 base and J gave up 11 bases, with 9 bases separating them. The CDR3 is 12 amino acids.

This clonotype was seen more than once but under ten times. The chain carries TRBV29-1 and TRBJ2-3, with TRBD2 matching 8 bases. The CDR3 is 13 residues long. Trimming took 6 bases from V and 6 from J; bases not matched to a gene: 8. Germline assignment: CDR1 SQVTM and CDR2 ANQGSEA. The CDR3 sequence is CSVRTRLADTQYF. The CDR3 coding sequence is TGCAGCGTCCGCACGAGACTAGCGGATACGCAGTATTTT.

The chain joins TRBV2 to TRBJ2-3; 8 positions agree with TRBD2. Germline assignment: CDR1 SNHLY and CDR2 FYNNEI. This CDR3 has 16 amino acids. Germline trimming cut 4 bases from V and 2 bases from J; bases unmatched to any gene: 8. CDR3 coding DNA: TGTGCCAGCAGTGCGGGGGGGGCAGAGAACACAGATACGCAGTATTTT. It yields the protein CASSAGGAENTDTQYF. Complete variable domain (other parts from reference TRBV2 and TRBJ2-3): EPEVTQTPSHQVTQMGQEVILRCVPISNHLYFYWYRQILGQKVEFLVSFYNNEISEKSEIFDDQFSVERPDGSNFTLKIRSTKLEDSAMYFCASSAGGAENTDTQYFGPGTRLTVL.

The CDR3 DNA reads as TGTGCCAGCAGTCATATTGATTGGACAGGGAAGGAAAAACTGTTTTTT. Encoded protein: CASSHIDWTGKEKLFF. J is TRBJ1-4 and V is TRBV14; 8 bases are shared with TRBD1. Per the germline V gene, CDR1 is SGHDN and CDR2 is FVKESK. CDR3 length: 16 amino acids. The V segment lost 6 bases and the J segment 8 bases; nucleotides outside the gene matches: 14. Complete variable domain (other parts from reference TRBV14 and TRBJ1-4): EAGVTQFPSHSVIEKGQTVTLRCDPISGHDNLYWYRRVMGKEIKFLLHFVKESKQDESGMPNNRFLAERTGGTYSTLKVQPAELEDSGVYFCASSHIDWTGKEKLFFGSGTQLSVL.

CDR3 coding DNA: TGTGCCAGCACCACCGGGACAGGGGCGGGAAGGCAGTTCTTC. This encodes CASTTGTGAGRQFF. The rearrangement joins TRBV6-2 or TRBV6-3 to TRBJ2-1; 10 nucleotides line up with TRBD1. The germline CDR1 and CDR2 sequences are MNHEY and SVGEGT. V lost 7 bases to trimming and J lost 12 bases; unmatched junction nucleotides: 12. The CDR3 contains 14 residues.

CDR3 loop: CASSPRTGGSHEQYF. The CDR3 coding sequence is TGTGCCAGCAGTCCGCGGACAGGGGGCAGCCACGAGCAGTACTTC. This rearrangement joins TRBV7-8 to TRBJ2-7; 11 bases are a match to TRBD1. Trimming took 6 bases from V and 5 from J; bases not matched to a gene: 9. This CDR3 is built from 15 residues. CDR1 and CDR2 from the germline V gene are SGHVS and FQNEAQ.

The genes are TRBV28 and TRBJ2-1, with D tentatively TRBD1 (6 bases). Germline loops: CDR1 MDHEN, CDR2 SYDVKM. Trimming stripped 6 bases from V and 6 bases from J, with 18 bases between. The CDR3 covers 15 residues. The CDR3 DNA is TGTGCCAGCAGAGAACCGGGACAATCAGTCAATGAGCAGTTCTTC. Translation: CASREPGQSVNEQFF.

The V call is TRBV20-1, the J call TRBJ2-7; D is possibly TRBD1 (5 bases). The CDR3 is made up of 12 amino acids. Germline-derived CDR1 and CDR2 are DFQATT and SNEGSKA (reference sequence). The V end lost 6 bases, the J end lost 2 bases, and 11 bases lay between the germline ends. In nucleotides, the CDR3 is TGCAGTGCGGAGTGGACACCCTACGAGCAGTACTTC. It translates to CSAEWTPYEQYF.

Concerning this clonotype: An end of the junction does not agree with germline; a read error may underlie this. The rearrangement uses TRBV6-5 and TRBJ2-1; TRBD2 matches at 11 bases. CDR1 and CDR2 (germline): MNHEY, SVGAGI. The length of the CDR3 is 20 residues. The CDR3 DNA reads as TGTGTCAGCAGTTACCCTCGAGTGGTTTCTAGCGGGGGGTCCATCAAGGAGCAGTTCTTC. It is translated as CVSSYPRVVSSGGSIKEQFF.

This clonotype appeared a few times. The rearrangement uses TRBV4-3 and TRBJ2-1; 12 bases are shared with TRBD2. This CDR3 is built from 15 residues. V dropped 4 bases and J dropped 9; count of bases not matched to a gene: 7. CDR1 and CDR2 (germline): LGHNA, YSLEER. CDR3 sequence reads: CASSRPSGGAVEQFF. CDR3 in DNA: TGCGCCAGCAGCCGACCTAGCGGGGGGGCCGTTGAGCAGTTCTTC.

The rearrangement links TRBV6-5 to TRBJ1-2; D is perhaps TRBD1 (6 bases). Trimming left V 2 bases short and J 8 bases short, with 15 bases between. Germline CDR1 is MNHEY and CDR2 is SVGAGI. This CDR3 is built from 14 residues. CDR3 in DNA: TGTGCCAGCAGTTACATTACAGGGAAGTTGGGCTACACCTTC. This translates into CASSYITGKLGYTF.

V and J are TRBV20-1 and TRBJ2-5; D is unclear. The V gene lost 7 bases and the J gene lost 3 bases, with 6 bases spanning the gap. This CDR3 is built from 10 residues. Germline CDR1 DFQATT, CDR2 SNEGSKA (reference sequence). The CDR3 DNA is TGCAGTGGTACCGAAGAGACCCAGTACTTC. This translates into CSGTEETQYF.

As concerns this clonotype: The germline gene is not matched at one end of the junction; a read error may be the cause. The V and J genes are TRBV7-9 and TRBJ1-4, with 7 bases aligning to TRBD1. The germline V gene encodes CDR1 SEHNR and CDR2 FQNEAQ (reference sequence). CDR3 length: 15 amino acids. The CDR3 loop reads CAGSPQTGLGEKLFF. CDR3 nucleotide sequence: TGTGCCGGCAGTCCCCAGACAGGGTTGGGCGAAAAACTGTTTTTT. Based on the CDR3 plus reference TRBV7-9 and TRBJ1-4, the full variable domain is DTGVSQNPRHKITKRGQNVTFRCDPISEHNRLYWYRQTLGQGPEFLTYFQNEAQLEKSRLLSDRFSAERPKGSFSTLEIQRTEQGDSAMYLCAGSPQTGLGEKLFFGSGTQLSVL.

The chain combines TRBV6-2 or TRBV6-3 with TRBJ1-1, with D possibly being TRBD1 (6 bases). CDR3 length: 13 residues. In germline, CDR1 is MNHEY, CDR2 SVGEGT. V gave up 5 bases and J gave up 5 bases, with 12 bases separating them. This CDR3 reads CASSGGWGTEAFF. In nucleotides, the CDR3 is TGTGCCAGCAGTGGGGGCTGGGGAACTGAAGCTTTCTTT.